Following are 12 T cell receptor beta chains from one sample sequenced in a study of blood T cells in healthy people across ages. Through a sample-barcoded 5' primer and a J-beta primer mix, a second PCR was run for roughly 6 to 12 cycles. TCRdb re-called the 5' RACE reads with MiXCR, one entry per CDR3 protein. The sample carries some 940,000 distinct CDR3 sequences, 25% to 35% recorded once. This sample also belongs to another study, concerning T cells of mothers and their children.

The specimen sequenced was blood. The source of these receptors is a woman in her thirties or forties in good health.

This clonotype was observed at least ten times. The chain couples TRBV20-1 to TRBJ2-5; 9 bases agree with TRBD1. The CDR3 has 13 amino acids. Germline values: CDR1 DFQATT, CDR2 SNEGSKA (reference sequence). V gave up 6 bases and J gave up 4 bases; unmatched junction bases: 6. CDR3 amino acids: CSARTGAPETQYF. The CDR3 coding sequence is TGCAGTGCCAGGACAGGGGCTCCAGAGACCCAGTACTTC.

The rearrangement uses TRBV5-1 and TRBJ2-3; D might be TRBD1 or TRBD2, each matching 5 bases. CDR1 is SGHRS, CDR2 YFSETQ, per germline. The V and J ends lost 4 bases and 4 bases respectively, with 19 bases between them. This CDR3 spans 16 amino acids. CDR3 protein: CASSDLLGTSADTQYF. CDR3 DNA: TGCGCCAGCAGCGACCTACTGGGGACGTCGGCAGATACGCAGTATTTT.

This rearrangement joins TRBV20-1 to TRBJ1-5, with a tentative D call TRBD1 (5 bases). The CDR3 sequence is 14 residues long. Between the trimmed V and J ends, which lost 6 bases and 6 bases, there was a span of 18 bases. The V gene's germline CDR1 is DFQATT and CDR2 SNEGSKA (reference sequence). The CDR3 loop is CSAWGGDRGQPQHF. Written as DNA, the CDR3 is TGCAGTGCATGGGGTGGGGATAGGGGTCAGCCCCAGCATTTT.

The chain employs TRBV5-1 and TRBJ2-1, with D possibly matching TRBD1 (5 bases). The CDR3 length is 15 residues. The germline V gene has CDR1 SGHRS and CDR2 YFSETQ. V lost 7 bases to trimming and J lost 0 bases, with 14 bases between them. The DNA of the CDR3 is TGCGCCAGCGATAAGGGGTATAGCTCCTACAATGAGCAGTTCTTC. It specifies CASDKGYSSYNEQFF.

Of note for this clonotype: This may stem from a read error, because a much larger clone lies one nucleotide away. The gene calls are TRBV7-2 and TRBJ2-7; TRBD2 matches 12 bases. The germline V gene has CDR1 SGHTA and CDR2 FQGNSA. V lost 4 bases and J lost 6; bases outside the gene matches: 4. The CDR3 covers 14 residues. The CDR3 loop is CASSSSGGAAEQYF. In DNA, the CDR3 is TGTGCCAGCAGCTCTAGCGGGGGGGCGGCCGAGCAGTACTTC.

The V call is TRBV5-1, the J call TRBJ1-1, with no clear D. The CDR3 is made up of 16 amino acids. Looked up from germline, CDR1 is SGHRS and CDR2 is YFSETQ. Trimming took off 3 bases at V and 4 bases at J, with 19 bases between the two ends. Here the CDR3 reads CASSSRSLSGGTEAFF. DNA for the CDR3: TGCGCCAGCAGCTCGAGGTCCCTCTCGGGCGGCACTGAAGCTTTCTTT.

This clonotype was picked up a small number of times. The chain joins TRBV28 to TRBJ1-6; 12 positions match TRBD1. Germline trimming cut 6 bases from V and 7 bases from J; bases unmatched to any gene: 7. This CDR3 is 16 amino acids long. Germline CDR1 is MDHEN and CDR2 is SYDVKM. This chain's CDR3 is CASSPGDRGRNSPLHF. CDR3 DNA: TGTGCCAGCAGCCCCGGGGACAGGGGGCGAAATTCACCCCTCCACTTT.

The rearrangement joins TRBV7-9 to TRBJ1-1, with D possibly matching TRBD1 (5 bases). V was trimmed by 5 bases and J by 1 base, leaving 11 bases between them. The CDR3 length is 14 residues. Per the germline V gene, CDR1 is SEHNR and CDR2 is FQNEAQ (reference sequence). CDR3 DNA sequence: TGTGCCAGCAGCCAACCGGGGGAGAACACTGAAGCTTTCTTT. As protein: CASSQPGENTEAFF.

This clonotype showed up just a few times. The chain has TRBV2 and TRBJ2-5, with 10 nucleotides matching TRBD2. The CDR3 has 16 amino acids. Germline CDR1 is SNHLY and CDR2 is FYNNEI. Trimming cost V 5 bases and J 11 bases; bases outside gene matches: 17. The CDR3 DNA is TGTGCCAGCAGTCCCCAGCGGGGGGGGTCCTACAATGAGCAGTACTTC. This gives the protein CASSPQRGGSYNEQYF.

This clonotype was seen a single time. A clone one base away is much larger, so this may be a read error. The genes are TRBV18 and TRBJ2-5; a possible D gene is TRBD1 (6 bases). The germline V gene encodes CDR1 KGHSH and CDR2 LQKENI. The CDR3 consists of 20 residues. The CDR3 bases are TGTGCCAACTCACCACCGTCAATCTTGGGGGCAGCAGGCCTCCAAGAGACCCAGTACTTC. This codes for CANSPPSILGAAGLQETQYF.

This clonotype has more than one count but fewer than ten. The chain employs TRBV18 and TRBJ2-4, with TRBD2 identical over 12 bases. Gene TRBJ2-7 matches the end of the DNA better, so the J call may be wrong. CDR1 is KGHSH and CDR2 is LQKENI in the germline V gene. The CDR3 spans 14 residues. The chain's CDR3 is CASSAGLAGYEQYF. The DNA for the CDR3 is TGTGCCAGCTCAGCGGGACTAGCGGGCTACGAGCAGTACTTC.

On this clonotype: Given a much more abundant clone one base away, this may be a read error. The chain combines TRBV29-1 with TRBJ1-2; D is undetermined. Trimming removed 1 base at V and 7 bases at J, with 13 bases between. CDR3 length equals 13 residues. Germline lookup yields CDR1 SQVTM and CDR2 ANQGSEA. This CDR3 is CSVEVGEVGGYTF. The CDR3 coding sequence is TGCAGCGTTGAAGTCGGCGAAGTGGGTGGCTACACCTTC. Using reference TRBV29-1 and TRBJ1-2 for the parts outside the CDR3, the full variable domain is SAVISQKPSRDICQRGTSLTIQCQVDSQVTMMFWYRQQPGQSLTLIATANQGSEATYESGFVIDKFPISRPNLTFSTLTVSNMSPEDSSIYLCSVEVGEVGGYTFGSGTRLTVV.